This T cell receptor (beta chain) was observed in a study of tumor-infiltrating lymphocytes in localized non-small cell lung cancer. The CDR3 spans 15 residues. The germline V gene encodes CDR1 SGHDT and CDR2 YYEEEE. Trimming left V 3 bases short and J 1 base short, with 10 bases between. Clones were read by immunoSEQ multiplex PCR, and TCRdb kept only the in-frame ones, dropping some. The sample has about 7,500 clones, about 64% seen once. This clonotype was sampled from a human donor with non-small cell lung cancer. The gene calls are TRBV5-6 and TRBJ2-2; D may be TRBD2 (6 bases). Sequencing was done on a sample of uninvolved lung tissue not adjacent to the tumor. The CDR3 is CASSSGTLNTGELFF. CDR3 coding DNA: TGTGCCAGCAGCTCCGGGACTTTGAACACCGGGGAGCTGTTTTTT.